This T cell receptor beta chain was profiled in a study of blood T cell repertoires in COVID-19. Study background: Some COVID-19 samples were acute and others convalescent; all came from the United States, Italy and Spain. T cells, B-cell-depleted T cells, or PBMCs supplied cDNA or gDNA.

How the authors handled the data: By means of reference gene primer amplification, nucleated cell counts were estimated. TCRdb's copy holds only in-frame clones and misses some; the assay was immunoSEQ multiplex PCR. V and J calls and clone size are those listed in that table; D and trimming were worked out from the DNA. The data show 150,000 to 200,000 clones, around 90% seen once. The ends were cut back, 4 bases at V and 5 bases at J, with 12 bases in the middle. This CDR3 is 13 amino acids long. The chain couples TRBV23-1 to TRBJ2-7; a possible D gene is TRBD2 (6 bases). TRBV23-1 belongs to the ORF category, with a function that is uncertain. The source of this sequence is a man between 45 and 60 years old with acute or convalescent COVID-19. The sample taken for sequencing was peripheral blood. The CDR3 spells CASSRRGANEQYV. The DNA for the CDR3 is TGCGCCAGCAGTCGGAGGGGCGCAAACGAGCAGTACGTC.